Detailed here is one T cell receptor (beta chain). What it binds is unknown. Treatment denoted: oral pan-JAK inhibitor, 5-10 mg twice daily. The record originates from a study of CD8+ T cells in alopecia areata. Study summary: Scalp area affected, as a percentage, set the severity score of treated patients.

V was clipped by 7 bases and J by 5 bases, with 8 bases between them. The CDR3 runs to 12 residues. Germline V gene sequence: CDR1 ENHRY, CDR2 SYGVKD. Overall study results and limits: Researchers report lesional scalp, most notably alopecia totalis/universalis, outstripped normal scalp in clonality. In scalp and blood during tofacitinib, many expanded lesional clones persisted.

Extracted RNA was reverse transcribed into cDNA, the sequencing template. Using immunoSEQ multiplex PCR, the repertoire was profiled, and TCRdb retains in-frame clones only, with some absent. This table has 150,000 to 200,000 clones, about 60% appearing once. The specimen was CD8+ T cells sorted from blood, collected at week 24, from a patient treated with tofacitinib. The TCR originated in a human donor with alopecia areata. The chain joins TRBV10-3 to TRBJ2-2, with D uncertain. The DNA of the CDR3 is TGTGCCATCAACGGGCCGACCGGGGAGCTGTTTTTT. Its protein is CAINGPTGELFF.